These T cell receptor beta chains were read from a single sample in a study of immune characterization of retroperitoneal liposarcoma. Via MiXCR, TCRdb re-called the PCR reads, giving one row per CDR3 protein. The data contain some 10,000 distinct CDR3 sequences, roughly a quarter of them singletons. Sample: tumor tissue. The origin of the receptors is a female donor with retroperitoneal liposarcoma. CDR3s include the opening cysteine and the closing phenylalanine or tryptophan. Each record gives: J gene, D gene, V gene, CDR3 protein. D genes are given only for firm matches.

j_gene: TRBJ2-1
d_gene: TRBD2
v_gene: TRBV6-1
CDR3aa: CASSEAAGGSFYEQFF

j_gene: -
d_gene: TRBD1
v_gene: TRBV11-1
CDR3aa: CASSFGDSYSETQFF

j_gene: -
d_gene: -
v_gene: TRBV7-2
CDR3aa: CASNSRWVSYNEQYF

j_gene: TRBJ2-5
d_gene: TRBD2
v_gene: TRBV7-2
CDR3aa: CASSMRSSGSLETQYF

j_gene: -
d_gene: TRBD2
v_gene: TRBV7-2
CDR3aa: CASSLTSGSAEQYF

j_gene: TRBJ2-2
d_gene: TRBD2
v_gene: TRBV11-3
CDR3aa: CASSHPREWYTGELFF

j_gene: -
d_gene: -
v_gene: TRBV7-2
CDR3aa: CASSPPTGFSEQYF

j_gene: TRBJ2-5
d_gene: -
v_gene: TRBV7-2
CDR3aa: CASSLEGYGTQYF

j_gene: TRBJ2-3
d_gene: -
v_gene: TRBV7-2
CDR3aa: CASSSLARSTDTQYF

j_gene: TRBJ2-6
d_gene: -
v_gene: TRBV4-1
CDR3aa: CASSQDSSGANVLTF

j_gene: TRBJ2-3
d_gene: TRBD2
v_gene: TRBV12-3/TRBV12-4
CDR3aa: CASSLRGGTLTDTQYF

j_gene: TRBJ2-2
d_gene: TRBD1
v_gene: TRBV7-6
CDR3aa: CASSSDRGPDTGELFF

j_gene: TRBJ1-2
d_gene: TRBD1
v_gene: TRBV20-1
CDR3aa: CSARGGEQGINYGYTF

j_gene: TRBJ2-2
d_gene: -
v_gene: TRBV6-1
CDR3aa: CASSRDGYTGELFF

j_gene: TRBJ2-5
d_gene: -
v_gene: TRBV6-6
CDR3aa: CASSYSAGALQETQYF

j_gene: TRBJ2-1
d_gene: -
v_gene: TRBV6-6
CDR3aa: CASSYGPLRFF

j_gene: TRBJ1-4
d_gene: TRBD1
v_gene: TRBV7-2
CDR3aa: CASSPTPGQGEKLFF

j_gene: TRBJ1-5
d_gene: -
v_gene: TRBV6-1
CDR3aa: CASNLNSNQPQHF